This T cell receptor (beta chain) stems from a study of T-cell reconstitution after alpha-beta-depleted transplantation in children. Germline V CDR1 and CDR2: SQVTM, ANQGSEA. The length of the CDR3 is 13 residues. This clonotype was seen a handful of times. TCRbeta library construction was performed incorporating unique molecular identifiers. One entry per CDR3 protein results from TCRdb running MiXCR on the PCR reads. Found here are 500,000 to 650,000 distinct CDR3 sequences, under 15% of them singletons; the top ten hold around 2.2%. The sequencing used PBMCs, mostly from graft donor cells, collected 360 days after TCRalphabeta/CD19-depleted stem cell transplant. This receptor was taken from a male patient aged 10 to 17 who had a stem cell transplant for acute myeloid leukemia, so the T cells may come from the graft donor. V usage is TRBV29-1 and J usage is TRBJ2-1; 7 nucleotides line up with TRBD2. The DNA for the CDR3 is TGCAGTGAAGAGACTAGCCCGAGCAATGAGCAGTTCTTC. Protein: CSEETSPSNEQFF.